This T cell receptor beta chain emerged from a study of radiotherapy plus CTLA-4 blockade in lung cancer. Study-level background: Objective responses were seen in over 15% of patients, disease control in approximately 30%.

Germline CDR1 and CDR2: SGHTA and FQGNSA. The CDR3 length is 16 residues. The V segment lost 3 bases and the J segment 6 bases; nucleotides outside the gene matches: 8. Some clones are missing from TCRdb's copy, which holds only in-frame ones; the method was immunoSEQ multiplex PCR. The sample consists of around 72,000 clones, approximately 80% of them appearing once. The TCR originated in a human donor with non-small cell lung cancer who had a complete response to radiotherapy plus ipilimumab. The chain employs TRBV7-2 and TRBJ2-2, with TRBD2 matching over 9 bases. The material sequenced was peripheral blood, taken from a patient treated with radiotherapy plus ipilimumab. The CDR3 sequence: CASSFGTSKFPGELFF. The CDR3 DNA is TGTGCCAGCAGCTTCGGGACTAGCAAATTCCCCGGGGAGCTGTTTTTT. The full variable domain, with the rest looked up from reference TRBV7-2 and TRBJ2-2, is GAGVSQSPSNKVTEKGKDVELRCDPISGHTALYWYRQSLGQGLEFLIYFQGNSAPDKSGLPSDRFSAERTGGSVSTLTIQRTQQEDSAVYLCASSFGTSKFPGELFFGEGSRLTVL.